These 2 T cell receptor beta chains came from one sample sequenced in a study of blood T cell repertoires in COVID-19. Libraries were prepared by immunoSEQ multiplex PCR; TCRdb keeps only in-frame clonotypes and omits some of them. The table lists about 240,000 clones, 70% to 90% of them singletons. The sequenced sample was peripheral blood. The receptors shown here come from a woman in her 70s with active or convalescent COVID-19.

V and J are TRBV6-2 or TRBV6-3 and TRBJ2-3; D gene uncertain. Deletions cut 3 bases from V and 0 bases from J, with 7 bases between. Germline lookup yields CDR1 MNHEY and CDR2 SVGEGT. The CDR3 consists of 14 residues. CDR3 sequence reads: CASSYSESTDTQYF. In DNA, the CDR3 is TGTGCCAGCAGTTATTCGGAGAGCACAGATACGCAGTATTTT.

The J gene is TRBJ1-5, the V gene TRBV5-5; no clear D gene. The CDR3 totals 14 residues. The V end was cut by 2 bases, the J end by 9 bases, with 15 bases between. Germline loops: CDR1 SGHKS, CDR2 YYEKEE (reference sequence). The CDR3 DNA sequence: TGTGCCAGCAGCTTTCTGGAGGGCCATCGGCCCCAGCATTTT. Protein: CASSFLEGHRPQHF. Complete variable domain (other parts from reference TRBV5-5 and TRBJ1-5): DAGVTQSPTHLIKTRGQQVTLRCSPISGHKSVSWYQQVLGQGPQFIFQYYEKEERGRGNFPDRFSARQFPNYSSELNVNALLLGDSALYLCASSFLEGHRPQHFGDGTRLSIL.